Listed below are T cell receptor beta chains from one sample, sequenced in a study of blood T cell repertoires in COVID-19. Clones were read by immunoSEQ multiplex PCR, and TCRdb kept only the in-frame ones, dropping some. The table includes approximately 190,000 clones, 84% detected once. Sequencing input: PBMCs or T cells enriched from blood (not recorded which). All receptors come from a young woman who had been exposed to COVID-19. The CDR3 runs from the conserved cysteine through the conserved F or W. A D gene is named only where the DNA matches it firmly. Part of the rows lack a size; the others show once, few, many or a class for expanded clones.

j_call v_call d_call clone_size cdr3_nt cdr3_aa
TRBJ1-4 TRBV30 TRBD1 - TGTGCCTACACAGGGGACGGTGAAAAACTGTTTTTT CAYTGDGEKLFF
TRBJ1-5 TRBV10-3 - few TGTGCCATCAGTGCCAGGGAAGATCAGCCCCAGCATTTT CAISAREDQPQHF
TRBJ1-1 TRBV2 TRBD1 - TGTGCCACAACAGGGGACATGAACACTGAAGCTTTCTTT CATTGDMNTEAFF
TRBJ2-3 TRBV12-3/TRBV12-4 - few TGTGCCAGCAGTGATGGCAGAGCGCCGTATTTT CASSDGRAPYF
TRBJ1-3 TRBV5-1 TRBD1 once TGCGCCAGCAGCACACAACCAGGGACAGCCGGAAACACCATATATTTT CASSTQPGTAGNTIYF
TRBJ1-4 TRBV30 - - TGTGCCTGGAGCACACAGATTAATGAAAAACTGTTTTTT CAWSTQINEKLFF
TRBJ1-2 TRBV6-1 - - TGTGCCAGCAGTGAAAAACCCGGGTTAAACTATGGCTACACCTTC CASSEKPGLNYGYTF
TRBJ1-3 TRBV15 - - TGTGCCACCAGCAGAGAACGGGGAGACTCTGGAAACACCATATATTTT CATSRERGDSGNTIYF
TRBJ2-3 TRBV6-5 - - TGTGCCAGCGGGCCTGGGAGGGATACGCAGTATTTT CASGPGRDTQYF
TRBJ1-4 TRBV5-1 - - TGCGCCAGCAGCTTGGCGACCGGGAATGAAAAACTGTTTTTT CASSLATGNEKLFF
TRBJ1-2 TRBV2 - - TGTGCCAGCACGGCGGCTAACTATGGCTACACCTTC CASTAANYGYTF
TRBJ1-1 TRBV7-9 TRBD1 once TGTGCCAGCAGCGTAGGACAGGGGGCCACTGAAGCTTTCTTT CASSVGQGATEAFF
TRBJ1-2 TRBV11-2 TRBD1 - TGTGCCAGCAGCTCTTATACCGGGACAGGGGCCGATTCGAACTATGGCTACACCTTC CASSSYTGTGADSNYGYTF
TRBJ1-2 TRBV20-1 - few TGCAGTGCTAGTAACAGGGTGGGCTACACCTTC CSASNRVGYTF
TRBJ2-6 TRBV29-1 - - TGCAGCGTTGCAGGGTGGGGGGCCAACGTCCTGACTTTC CSVAGWGANVLTF
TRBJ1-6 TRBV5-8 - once TGTGCCAGCACCCCGATTAGCTCCTATAATTCACCCCTCCACTTT CASTPISSYNSPLHF
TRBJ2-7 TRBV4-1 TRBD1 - TGCGCCAGCAGCCAAAATCCGCCGAGGACAGGGGCCTACGAGCAGTACTTC CASSQNPPRTGAYEQYF
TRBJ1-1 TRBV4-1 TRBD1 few TGCGCCAGCAGCCAAGACGGGAACAGGGGGACTGAAGCTTTCTTT CASSQDGNRGTEAFF
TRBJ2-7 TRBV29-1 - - TGCAGCGCCCTAGCCTCCTACGAGCAGTACTTC CSALASYEQYF
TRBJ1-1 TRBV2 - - TGTGCCAACAGTCCGGGGAACACTGAAGCTTTCTTT CANSPGNTEAFF
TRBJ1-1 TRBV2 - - TGTGCCAGCAGGAGACTTGACACTGAAGCTTTCTTT CASRRLDTEAFF
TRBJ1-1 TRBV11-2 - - TGTGCCAGCAGCTGGGGTAGGGGGTACACTGAAGCTTTCTTT CASSWGRGYTEAFF
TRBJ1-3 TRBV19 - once TGTGCCAGTAGTTCGAGGACACCGCCTGGAAACACCATATATTTT CASSSRTPPGNTIYF
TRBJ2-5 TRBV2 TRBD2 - TGTGCCAGCGTTAGCGGGAACCAAGAGACCCAGTACTTC CASVSGNQETQYF
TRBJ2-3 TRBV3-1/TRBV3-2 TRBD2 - TGTGCCAGCAGCCCAGCGGGGATAGATACGCAGTATTTT CASSPAGIDTQYF
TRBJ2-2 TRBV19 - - TGTGCCAGTACCCTATTGGACACCGGGGAGCTGTTTTTT CASTLLDTGELFF
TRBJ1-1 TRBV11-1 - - TGTGCCAGCAGCCAGACACGGACTGAAGCTTTCTTT CASSQTRTEAFF
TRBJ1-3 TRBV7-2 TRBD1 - TGTGCCAGCAGCTTTTTTGGGACAGGGGATAGAAACACCATATATTTT CASSFFGTGDRNTIYF
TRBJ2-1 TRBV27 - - TGTGCCAGCAGTTCACCCTGGGAGAGCTCCTACAATGAGCAGTTCTTC CASSSPWESSYNEQFF
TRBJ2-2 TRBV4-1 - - TGCGCCAGCCTTACAGGGAGCACCGGGGAGCTGTTTTTT CASLTGSTGELFF
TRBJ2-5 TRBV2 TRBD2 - TGTGCCAGCAGCGCCGGGACTAGCGGGGGGCAAGAGACCCAGTACTTC CASSAGTSGGQETQYF
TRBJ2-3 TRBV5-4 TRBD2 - TGTGCCAGCAGGGCTAGCGGGACTTATACGCAGTATTTT CASRASGTYTQYF
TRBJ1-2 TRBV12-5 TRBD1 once TGTGCTAGTGGTTTGGGGACAGGCTATGGCTACACCTTC CASGLGTGYGYTF
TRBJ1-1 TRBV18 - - TGTGCCAGCTTAGGCGGTCGGAACACTGAAGCTTTCTTT CASLGGRNTEAFF
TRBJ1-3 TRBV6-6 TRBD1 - TGTGCCAGCAGGGAACAGGGGGCGGTTGGAAACACCATATATTTT CASREQGAVGNTIYF
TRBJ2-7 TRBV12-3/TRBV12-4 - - TGTGCCAGCAGATCGGGGTCCTACGAGCAGTACTTC CASRSGSYEQYF
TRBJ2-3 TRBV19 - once TGTGCCAGTAGCGGACAGTTCATCACAGATACGCAGTATTTT CASSGQFITDTQYF
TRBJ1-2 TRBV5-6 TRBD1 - TGTGCCAGCAGCTCGGGACAGGGAGGCGGCTACACCTTC CASSSGQGGGYTF
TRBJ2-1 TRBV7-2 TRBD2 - TGTGCCAGCACCTACTGGGGGCGGGGGGGCGTAGAGCAGTTCTTC CASTYWGRGGVEQFF
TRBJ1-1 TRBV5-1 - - TGCGCCAGCAGCTTGGGGGGACTGGGGATGAACACTGAAGCTTTCTTT CASSLGGLGMNTEAFF
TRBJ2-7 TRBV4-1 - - TGCGCCAGCAGCCAAGGGCCTAGCGATACCTACGAGCAGTACTTC CASSQGPSDTYEQYF
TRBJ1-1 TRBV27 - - TGTGCCAGCAGTTCAGGAATGCAAGCTTTCTTT CASSSGMQAFF
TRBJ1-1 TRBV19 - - TGTGCCAGTAGTCCTAGAACTATGAACACTGAAGCTTTCTTT CASSPRTMNTEAFF
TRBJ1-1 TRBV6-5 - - TGTGCCAGCAGTTGGGGCGGGGGACCTACGAACACTGAAGCTTTCTTT CASSWGGGPTNTEAFF
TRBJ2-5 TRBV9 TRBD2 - TGTGCCAGCAGCCCCGGGAGGGGGGGACAAGAACAAGAGACCCAGTACTTC CASSPGRGGQEQETQYF
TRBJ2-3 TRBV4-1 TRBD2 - TGCGCCAGCAGCCTACCTAGCGGAAGCACAGATACGCAGTATTTT CASSLPSGSTDTQYF
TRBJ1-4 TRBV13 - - TGTGCCAGCAGCTACAGGGCGCCTAATGAAAAACTGTTTTTT CASSYRAPNEKLFF
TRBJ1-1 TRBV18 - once TGTGCCAGCTCACCACCGAATCAGGTCCGGGGCACTGAAGCTTTCTTT CASSPPNQVRGTEAFF
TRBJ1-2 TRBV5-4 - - TGTGCCAGCAGCTTGGGGGGGCCGAGGGGCTATGGCTACACCTTC CASSLGGPRGYGYTF
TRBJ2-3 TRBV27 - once TGTGCCAGCAGCCCAGGGTTTAGGGTAGATACGCAGTATTTT CASSPGFRVDTQYF
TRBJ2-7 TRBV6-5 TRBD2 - TGTGCCAGCAGCCCCGTAATGGGGGGGAGTTACGAGCAGTACTTC CASSPVMGGSYEQYF
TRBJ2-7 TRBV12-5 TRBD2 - TGTGCTAGTGGTGATTTCTACGGGGGGGCCTACGAGCAGTACTTC CASGDFYGGAYEQYF
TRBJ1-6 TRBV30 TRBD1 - TGTGCCTGGAGGGGGGACAGGGGGCTAGATAATTCACCCCTCCACTTT CAWRGDRGLDNSPLHF
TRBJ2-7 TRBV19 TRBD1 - TGTGCCAGTAGTATGGTGCCCGGGACAGGGGGCTACGAGCAGTACTTC CASSMVPGTGGYEQYF